Described below is a single T cell receptor beta chain sequence and its context. Its specificity is unknown. CDR1 KGHDR and CDR2 SFDVKD come from the germline V gene. The V gene lost 9 bases and the J gene lost 1 base, with 8 bases spanning the gap. The CDR3 runs to 13 residues. This specimen comes from a study of T-cell reconstitution after alpha-beta-depleted transplantation in children. Whole-study findings and limits: Day-60 TCRbeta diversity that was high in some patients was derived from surviving recipient T cells and thymic progenitors. Newly produced T cells mostly provided counts and TCRbeta diversity after one year, as hyperexpanded clones declined. Several hundred expanded graft clones reportedly were the source of alpha-beta T cells about two months after transplant.

This sample's TCRbeta library carried unique molecular identifier barcodes. TCRdb re-analysed the PCR reads in MiXCR, keeping a single row per CDR3 protein. This table has about a million distinct CDR3 sequences, roughly 29% appearing once. The sequence derives from a boy in the first two years of life who had a stem cell transplant for SCID, so the T cells may come from the graft donor. The chain employs TRBV24-1 and TRBJ2-2; D is perhaps TRBD2 (6 bases). Sequencing was performed on PBMCs, mostly from graft donor cells, taken 360 days after TCRalphabeta/CD19-depleted stem cell transplant. The CDR3 DNA reads as TGTGCCACCGGGACTCTGAACACCGGGGAGCTGTTTTTT. This encodes CATGTLNTGELFF.